These T cell receptor beta chains were read from a single sample in a study of blood T cell repertoires in COVID-19. This table comes from immunoSEQ multiplex PCR, and its TCRdb copy is limited to in-frame clones, with some not included. The sample has 100,000 to 150,000 clones, around 90% seen once. Sequences were obtained from peripheral blood. The receptors shown here come from a middle-aged man with COVID-19, enrolled during active disease. Both conserved end residues are part of each CDR3. A D gene is named only where the DNA matches it firmly. The size field is filled for only some rows; it gives once, few, many or a size class.

D	J	size	length	V	CDR3	DNA
-	TRBJ1-1	-	12	TRBV5-5	CASSRGGQTAFF	TGTGCCAGCAGCAGGGGGGGCCAGACAGCTTTCTTT
-	TRBJ2-1	-	15	TRBV18	CASSPPGEGVNEQFF	TGTGCCAGCTCACCCCCCGGGGAGGGGGTCAATGAGCAGTTCTTC
TRBD2	TRBJ2-1	-	12	TRBV30	CAWGRAYNEQFF	TGTGCCTGGGGGAGGGCCTACAATGAGCAGTTCTTC
-	TRBJ2-5	-	14	TRBV6-2/TRBV6-3	CASSYSPYQETQYF	TGTGCCAGCAGTTACAGCCCATATCAAGAGACCCAGTACTTC
TRBD1	TRBJ2-3	-	16	TRBV7-9	CASSSLGQGELDTQYF	TGTGCCAGCAGCTCCTTAGGACAGGGGGAGTTAGATACGCAGTATTTT
-	TRBJ2-7	-	11	TRBV28	CASRAGHEQYF	TGTGCCAGCAGGGCGGGACACGAGCAGTACTTC
-	TRBJ2-2	few	16	TRBV19	CASSTPSGTDYGELFF	TGTGCCAGTAGTACCCCCTCCGGGACTGACTACGGGGAGCTGTTTTTT
-	TRBJ2-3	-	13	TRBV6-5	CASSSTSTDTQYF	TGTGCCAGCAGTTCAACTAGCACAGATACGCAGTATTTT
TRBD2	TRBJ2-3	-	20	TRBV4-1	CASSPSGLAGGLSKTDTQYF	TGCGCCAGCAGCCCAAGCGGACTAGCGGGAGGGCTGTCTAAGACAGATACGCAGTATTTT
TRBD2	TRBJ2-2	-	17	TRBV9	CASSVSLAGGSTGELFF	TGTGCCAGCAGCGTTTCACTAGCGGGAGGAAGCACCGGGGAGCTGTTTTTT
TRBD2	TRBJ2-2	-	17	TRBV27	CASSRGLAGEGTGELFF	TGTGCCAGCAGTAGGGGACTAGCGGGAGAGGGCACCGGGGAGCTGTTTTTT
-	TRBJ2-1	-	12	TRBV6-5	CASRLGVSEQFF	TGTGCCAGCAGACTCGGGGTTTCTGAGCAGTTCTTC
TRBD1	TRBJ2-7	-	14	TRBV7-9	CASSLGTGFYEQYF	TGTGCCAGCAGCTTAGGGACAGGGTTCTACGAGCAGTACTTC
TRBD1	TRBJ2-5	few	15	TRBV10-1	CASSEGPGGRETQYF	TGCGCCAGCAGTGAGGGGCCAGGGGGACGAGAGACCCAGTACTTC
-	TRBJ1-2	-	15	TRBV21-1	CASSKEGTGPSGYTF	TGTGCCAGCAGCAAAGAGGGGACAGGGCCTTCTGGCTACACCTTC
TRBD1	TRBJ2-5	-	15	TRBV7-3	CASSLSGQGQETQYF	TGTGCCAGCAGCTTATCCGGACAGGGCCAAGAGACCCAGTACTTC
-	TRBJ2-2	-	15	TRBV7-6	CASSLLAQNTGELFF	TGTGCCAGCAGCTTGTTAGCGCAGAACACCGGGGAGCTGTTTTTT
-	TRBJ2-2	once	14	TRBV19	CATAEGQDTGELFF	TGTGCCACCGCAGAAGGACAAGACACCGGGGAGCTGTTTTTT
TRBD1	TRBJ1-4	once	15	TRBV27	CASSLSGQGWEKLFF	TGTGCCAGCAGTTTATCGGGACAGGGTTGGGAAAAACTGTTTTTT
-	TRBJ2-4	-	15	TRBV7-8	CASSLLPGSKNIQYF	TGTGCCAGCAGCTTACTTCCGGGTTCAAAAAACATTCAGTACTTC
TRBD1	TRBJ1-2	-	16	TRBV15	CATGEPGAGGNYGYTF	TGTGCCACCGGAGAGCCGGGAGCAGGGGGTAACTATGGCTACACCTTC
-	TRBJ2-3	-	13	TRBV19	CASKGGAADTQYF	TGTGCCAGTAAGGGCGGGGCTGCAGATACGCAGTATTTT
-	TRBJ1-2	-	14	TRBV7-2	CASSLAAQGYGYTF	TGTGCCAGCAGTTTAGCGGCCCAGGGCTATGGCTACACCTTC
TRBD1	TRBJ1-1	-	15	TRBV5-6	CASSSGQGIWTEAFF	TGTGCCAGCAGCTCGGGACAGGGGATATGGACTGAAGCTTTCTTT
-	TRBJ2-2	few	16	TRBV19	CASSGWVAANTGELFF	TGTGCCAGTAGCGGATGGGTAGCGGCGAACACCGGGGAGCTGTTTTTT
-	TRBJ2-3	-	18	TRBV6-1	CASSEVERDRRSTDTQYF	TGTGCCAGCAGTGAAGTGGAGCGGGACAGGAGATCCACAGATACGCAGTATTTT
TRBD2	TRBJ2-3	-	14	TRBV7-3	CASSSSGGRDTQYF	TGTGCCAGCAGCTCCTCGGGCGGGAGAGATACGCAGTATTTT
-	TRBJ2-5	-	12	TRBV19	CASSIDRETQYF	TGTGCCAGTAGTATAGATCGGGAGACCCAGTACTTC
TRBD2	TRBJ2-3	-	17	TRBV4-3	CASSQDRTSGSTDTQYF	TGCGCCAGCAGCCAGGATCGGACTAGCGGGAGCACAGATACGCAGTATTTT
-	TRBJ1-2	-	13	TRBV10-3	CAISVSTGNGYTF	TGTGCCATCAGTGTGTCTACAGGGAATGGCTACACCTTC
TRBD2	TRBJ2-3	-	15	TRBV5-1	CASSRVAGGTDTQYF	TGCGCCAGCAGCCGGGTAGCGGGAGGGACAGATACGCAGTATTTT
TRBD2	TRBJ2-3	few	15	TRBV7-9	CASSLTGGVTDTQYF	TGTGCCAGCAGCTTAACGGGAGGAGTCACAGATACGCAGTATTTT